These T cell receptor beta chains were read from a single sample in a study of cytomegalovirus exposure and HLA in healthy donors. Data came from immunoSEQ multiplex PCR; TCRdb stores just in-frame clones and leaves some out. Among under 250,000 clones listed, 65% to 90% were seen once. Sequencing used PBMCs. These receptor sequences come from a woman aged 45-65 years in good health and CMV-seronegative. Both conserved end residues are part of each CDR3. D genes are given only for firm matches. Expanded clones get a size class; other rows say once, few or many, or leave the size out.

.	.	TRBJ1-5	TRBV4-1	TGCGCCAGCAGCACGGCGGGAAGTGGCAATCAGCCCCAGCATTTT	CASSTAGSGNQPQHF
.	.	TRBJ1-1	TRBV5-8	TGTGCCAGCCGCAGGGGTCAGTTGAACACTGAAGCTTTCTTT	CASRRGQLNTEAFF
.	TRBD2	TRBJ2-7	TRBV29-1	TGCAGCGTTGGGGCGGGAGGGTTCGAGCAGTACTTC	CSVGAGGFEQYF
.	TRBD1	TRBJ2-7	TRBV6-5	TGTGCCAGCAGGCCTGGACAGGGTGGCCACGAGCAGTACTTC	CASRPGQGGHEQYF
.	.	TRBJ1-2	TRBV6-1	TGTGCCAGCCTTAGAGCAGGGGCAGGTAAAGGCTACACCTTC	CASLRAGAGKGYTF
.	TRBD1	TRBJ2-3	TRBV18	TGTGCCAGCTCACTCTGGACAGGGCCTCAGGTCACAGATACGCAGTATTTT	CASSLWTGPQVTDTQYF
.	TRBD2	TRBJ2-2	TRBV25-1	TGTGCCAGCAGTGATAGACTAGCTTCTGGGGAGCTGTTTTTT	CASSDRLASGELFF
.	.	TRBJ1-3	TRBV5-1	TGCGCCAGCAGCTCAGGGACTTCAGGAAACACCATATATTTT	CASSSGTSGNTIYF
.	TRBD1	TRBJ2-1	TRBV19	TGTGCCAGTAGTTCACAGGGGAGCTCCTACAATGAGCAGTTCTTC	CASSSQGSSYNEQFF
.	TRBD1	TRBJ2-2	TRBV19	TGTGCCAGCCTTCGGAACCGGGACAGAAACACCGGGGAGCTGTTTTTT	CASLRNRDRNTGELFF
.	TRBD2	TRBJ2-7	TRBV7-9	TGTGCCAGCAGCCCAGTTGCTAGCGGGAACTACGAGCAGTACTTC	CASSPVASGNYEQYF
.	TRBD1	TRBJ2-2	TRBV5-4	TGTGCCAGCAGCAGCACAGGGGGGAGGAACACCGGGGAGCTGTTTTTT	CASSSTGGRNTGELFF
.	TRBD1	TRBJ1-4	TRBV27	TGTGCCAGCAGTGGAGGACAGGGTCCCTTGGCAACTAATGAAAAACTGTTTTTT	CASSGGQGPLATNEKLFF
.	TRBD1	TRBJ1-2	TRBV19	TGTGCCAGTAGTATAATGGAGACAGGGTTGGGCTATGGCTACACCTTC	CASSIMETGLGYGYTF
.	.	TRBJ1-1	TRBV7-8	TGTGCCAGCAGCTTAGAGGGATCACGGGGCACTGAAGCTTTCTTT	CASSLEGSRGTEAFF
once	TRBD2	TRBJ2-1	TRBV5-4	TGTGCCAGCAGCTGGGTCGGGACTACAGAACTGTTCTTC	CASSWVGTTELFF
.	.	TRBJ1-1	TRBV2	TGTGCCATCAGAACAGGTGGAGAAACTGAAGCTTTCTTT	CAIRTGGETEAFF
.	.	TRBJ1-2	TRBV15	TGTGCCACCAGCAGAGGGGGGCAGGGAGTAAGCTATGGCTACACCTTC	CATSRGGQGVSYGYTF
.	.	TRBJ1-1	TRBV28	TGTGCCAGCAGTTTGACGACAGGCCCCGAAGCTTTCTTT	CASSLTTGPEAFF
.	TRBD1	TRBJ1-1	TRBV7-2	TGTGCCAGCAGAGTCAGGGGGGCCGGGAACACTGAAGCTTTCTTT	CASRVRGAGNTEAFF
.	TRBD2	TRBJ2-1	TRBV5-8	TGTGCCAGCAGCTTGGGTAGCGGGAGTAGGGTAGATGAGCAGTTCTTC	CASSLGSGSRVDEQFF
.	.	TRBJ1-1	TRBV30	TGTGCCTGGAGTGCAATGCCGGGGGGCGGCTTCACTGAAGCTTTCTTT	CAWSAMPGGGFTEAFF
.	TRBD2	TRBJ2-7	TRBV5-1	TGCGCCAGCAGCCCTGGTGGGACTAGCGGGAGGGGCGAGCAGTACTTC	CASSPGGTSGRGEQYF
.	TRBD1	TRBJ2-7	TRBV27	TGTGCCAGCAGTTTAAGGCAGGGGGCCGGGGAGCAGTACTTC	CASSLRQGAGEQYF
.	.	TRBJ1-4	TRBV30	TGTGCCTGGGACCGAACCCGGGGTGAAAAACTGTTTTTT	CAWDRTRGEKLFF
.	TRBD1	TRBJ2-3	TRBV2	TGTGCCAGCAGGAGGGACAGGCTGACCACAGATACGCAGTATTTT	CASRRDRLTTDTQYF
.	TRBD1	TRBJ2-3	TRBV28	TGTGCCAGCAGAACAGGGGGAGATACGCAGTATTTT	CASRTGGDTQYF
.	TRBD2	TRBJ2-5	TRBV7-9	TGTGCCAGCAGCGACCCGGGACTAGCGGAAGAGACCCAGTACTTC	CASSDPGLAEETQYF
.	.	TRBJ2-7	TRBV7-6	TGTGCCAGCAGCTTAGGGGCTGGGGGGGGCGGCGAGCAGTACTTC	CASSLGAGGGGEQYF
.	TRBD1	TRBJ1-5	TRBV30	TGTGCCTGGGGGACAGGGGTTCTTCCACCCCAGCATTTT	CAWGTGVLPPQHF
.	TRBD2	TRBJ2-5	TRBV7-2	TGTGCCAGCAGTCATACCAGCGGGGGGGGAGAGACCCAGTACTTC	CASSHTSGGGETQYF
.	TRBD2	TRBJ2-1	TRBV19	TGTGCCAGTAGTATGGGCGGGAGAGCCTACAATGAGCAGTTCTTC	CASSMGGRAYNEQFF
.	.	TRBJ2-1	TRBV20-1	TGCAGTGCTGGGAGGAATGAGCAGTTCTTC	CSAGRNEQFF
few	TRBD2	TRBJ2-7	TRBV30	TGTGCCTGGAGTGTACTAGCGGTACAGGGCGAGCAGTACTTC	CAWSVLAVQGEQYF
.	TRBD1	TRBJ1-1	TRBV27	TGTGCCAGCAGCCGTCTCAACAGGGGGACAACGAACACTGAAGCTTTCTTT	CASSRLNRGTTNTEAFF
.	.	TRBJ1-1	TRBV7-9	TGTGCCAGCAGCCCAAGCGGGGCAGGGTCATCTGAAGCTTTCTTT	CASSPSGAGSSEAFF
few	TRBD1	TRBJ2-7	TRBV27	TGTGCCAGCAGTTTATCCCGGACAGGGATCGTCGAGCAGTACTTC	CASSLSRTGIVEQYF
.	.	TRBJ2-7	TRBV6-6	TGTGCCAGCAGCGCGATCGGTTATACTTCCTACGAGCAGTACTTC	CASSAIGYTSYEQYF
.	TRBD2	TRBJ2-3	TRBV29-1	TGCAGCGAGCCCGGGACTAGCATAAACACAGATACGCAGTATTTT	CSEPGTSINTDTQYF
.	.	TRBJ1-1	TRBV19	TGTGCCAGTAGTATAGGTGGGAGTGAAGCTTTCTTT	CASSIGGSEAFF
few	TRBD1	TRBJ1-2	TRBV28	TGTGCCAGCAGGTCTGAAGCCCGGGACAGGGTAGTGGGAGGCTACACCTTC	CASRSEARDRVVGGYTF
.	.	TRBJ2-7	TRBV5-1	TGCGCCAGCAGCCCACTACAGGGTCCTCTGATCGAGCAGTACTTC	CASSPLQGPLIEQYF
.	.	TRBJ2-3	TRBV7-8	TGTGCCAGCAGCCAGGCCTCCACAGATACGCAGTATTTT	CASSQASTDTQYF
.	.	TRBJ2-7	TRBV7-2	TGTGCCAGCAGCTGGGGCCCAGGGATGGAGCAGTACTTC	CASSWGPGMEQYF
.	TRBD1	TRBJ1-1	TRBV5-1	TGCGCCAGCAGCTTGGAACAGGGGTTTTCCACTGAAGCTTTCTTT	CASSLEQGFSTEAFF
.	.	TRBJ1-5	TRBV5-1	TGCGCCAGCAGCTTTACGGGTCACCAGCCCCAGCATTTT	CASSFTGHQPQHF
.	.	TRBJ2-7	TRBV6-4	TGTGCCAGCAGTGGCCCAAGCGGGACAGGAGGAAGAGGCTCCTACGAGCAGTACTTC	CASSGPSGTGGRGSYEQYF
few	TRBD1	TRBJ2-2	TRBV28	TGTGCCAGCAGAGACAACAGGGGGGACACCGGGGAGCTGTTTTTT	CASRDNRGDTGELFF
few	TRBD1	TRBJ1-4	TRBV6-5	TGTGCCAGCAGTTACGATAACAGGGGGAAAGAAAAACTGTTTTTT	CASSYDNRGKEKLFF
.	.	TRBJ1-2	TRBV7-9	TGTGCCAGCAGCTCATTAGCGGGGGGCGGCTATGGCTACACCTTC	CASSSLAGGGYGYTF
.	TRBD2	TRBJ2-2	TRBV7-9	TGTGCCAGCGGAGCTCGACTAGCGTATACCGGGGAGCTGTTTTTT	CASGARLAYTGELFF
.	TRBD2	TRBJ2-1	TRBV9	TGTGCCAGCAGCGCGCCGGGACTAGCGTACAATGAGCAGTTCTTC	CASSAPGLAYNEQFF
.	TRBD1	TRBJ1-3	TRBV13	TGTGCCAGCAGCTTAGGTGCCGTCGACAGGGAGACTGGAAACACCATATATTTT	CASSLGAVDRETGNTIYF
.	.	TRBJ2-1	TRBV18	TGTGCCAGCTCAAATCCGGGGAGCCCGTTCTTC	CASSNPGSPFF
.	TRBD1	TRBJ2-1	TRBV7-9	TGTGCCAGCAGCTCGCCCGGACAGGGGGACAATGAGCAGTTCTTC	CASSSPGQGDNEQFF